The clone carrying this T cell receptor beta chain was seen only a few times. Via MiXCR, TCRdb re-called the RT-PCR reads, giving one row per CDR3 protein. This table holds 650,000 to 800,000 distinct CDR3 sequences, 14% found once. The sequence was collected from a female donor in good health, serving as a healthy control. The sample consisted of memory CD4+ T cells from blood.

This CDR3 reads CASSSRTPGELFF. CDR3 DNA: TGTGCCAGCAGTTCCCGGACACCCGGGGAGCTGTTTTTT. The V gene is TRBV12-3 or TRBV12-4, the J gene TRBJ2-2; TRBD1 might be the D (5 bases). Trimming took 4 bases from V and 6 from J, leaving 9 bases between them. This CDR3 has 13 residues.